Below are 27 T cell receptor beta chains sequenced from a single sample in a study of OX40 agonist ivuxolimab in advanced cancers. The assay was immunoSEQ multiplex PCR, and TCRdb's table has in-frame clones only and misses some. The sample consists of 150,000 to 190,000 clones, around 94% of them appearing once. Sequences were derived from CD4+ or CD8+ T cells sorted from blood, sampled in a trial of the OX40 agonist ivuxolimab. The receptor set was obtained from an adult with an advanced solid tumor such as melanoma, head and neck, liver or kidney cancer.

This clone has a single count. The chain couples TRBV28 to TRBJ2-1, with D possibly matching TRBD1 (5 bases). Trimming pared 6 bases from V and 1 base from J, leaving 10 bases between. The CDR3 runs to 14 residues. Germline CDR1 is MDHEN and CDR2 is SYDVKM. The CDR3 loop reads CASSSGNSYNEQFF. The CDR3 nucleotides are TGTGCCAGCAGCTCAGGGAATTCCTACAATGAGCAGTTCTTC.

The V gene is TRBV5-4, the J gene TRBJ1-2; D is possibly TRBD1 (5 bases). The germline V and J ends were trimmed by 2 bases and 4 bases, with 21 bases remaining between them. This CDR3 spans 17 amino acids. Germline CDR1 and CDR2: SGHNT and YYREEE (reference sequence). The CDR3 sequence is CASSLGQGSLWSYGYTF. In nucleotides, the CDR3 is TGTGCCAGCAGCTTAGGGCAGGGTAGCTTATGGAGCTATGGCTACACCTTC. Based on the CDR3 plus reference TRBV5-4 and TRBJ1-2, the full variable domain is ETGVTQSPTHLIKTRGQQVTLRCSSQSGHNTVSWYQQALGQGPQFIFQYYREEENGRGNFPPRFSGLQFPNYSSELNVNALELDDSALYLCASSLGQGSLWSYGYTFGSGTRLTVV.

The chain links TRBV29-1 to TRBJ2-4, with TRBD1 as a possible D gene (6 bases). In germline, CDR1 is SQVTM, CDR2 ANQGSEA. The CDR3 extends over 15 amino acids. The ends were cut back, 7 bases at V and 0 bases at J, with 16 bases in the middle. CDR3 in DNA: TGCAGCGCCCTGGACAGTTCTCTAGCCAAAAACATTCAGTACTTC. This encodes CSALDSSLAKNIQYF.

V and J are TRBV27 and TRBJ1-2; D is possibly TRBD1 (6 bases). Germline V CDR1 and CDR2: MNHEY, SMNVEV (reference sequence). The CDR3 is 15 residues long. Between the trimmed V and J ends, which lost 5 bases and 2 bases, there was a span of 15 bases. Here the CDR3 reads CASSPDPGQNYGYTF. CDR3 nucleotide sequence: TGTGCCAGCAGTCCCGACCCCGGACAGAACTATGGCTACACCTTC.

Concerning this clone itself: One junction end does not reproduce the germline sequence, and a read error may be involved. The rearrangement joins TRBV4-1 to TRBJ2-5, with 8 nucleotides matching TRBD2. The CDR3 runs 17 residues. Germline-derived CDR1 and CDR2 are MGHRA and YSYEKL. CDR3 region: CASSSSGGTRTQGTQYF. The CDR3 coding sequence is TGCGCCAGCAGCTCCAGCGGGGGCACACGGACCCAAGGGACCCAGTACTTC.

The chain recombines TRBV5-1 with TRBJ1-6; 7 nucleotides align to TRBD1. CDR3 size: 16 residues. Germline CDR1 is SGHRS and CDR2 is YFSETQ. V was pared by 1 base and J by 3 bases, with 4 bases of the junction left unmatched. DNA of the CDR3: TGCGCCAGCAGCTTGTACAGGGGCCTCTATAATTCACCCCTCCACTTT. Protein: CASSLYRGLYNSPLHF.

This sequence joins TRBV28 and TRBJ1-5; D not resolved. The V end was cut by 1 base, the J end by 6 bases, with 19 bases between. The CDR3 runs 17 residues. Germline lookup yields CDR1 MDHEN and CDR2 SYDVKM. CDR3 sequence reads: CASSLFTVEKESQPQHF. For the CDR3, the DNA is TGTGCCAGCAGTTTATTTACGGTCGAAAAAGAGAGTCAGCCCCAGCATTTT.

This clone was counted a single time. The rearrangement links TRBV28 to TRBJ2-5; a weak D match, TRBD2 (6 bases). Germline lookup yields CDR1 MDHEN and CDR2 SYDVKM. The CDR3 length is 14 residues. With 6 bases removed from V and 5 bases from J, the gap between germline ends came to 16 bases. The CDR3 protein is CASRRRVSGETQYF. In nucleotides, the CDR3 is TGTGCCAGCAGACGGAGGGTCTCTGGGGAGACCCAGTACTTC. Combining the CDR3 with reference TRBV28 and TRBJ2-5 gives the whole variable domain DVKVTQSSRYLVKRTGEKVFLECVQDMDHENMFWYRQDPGLGLRLIYFSYDVKMKEKGDIPEGYSVSREKKERFSLILESASTNQTSMYLCASRRRVSGETQYFGPGTRLLVL.

The chain carries TRBV5-6 and TRBJ2-1, with 8 nucleotides matching TRBD2. The germline V gene encodes CDR1 SGHDT and CDR2 YYEEEE. Trimming took 1 base from V and 4 from J; bases not matched to a gene: 10. This CDR3 contains 17 residues. The CDR3 spells CASSLRGLAGRYNEQFF. In DNA, the CDR3 is TGTGCCAGCAGCTTGCGCGGGTTAGCGGGAAGGTACAATGAGCAGTTCTTC.

The chain is built from TRBV5-5 and TRBJ2-7; D remains unclear. Trimming left V 4 bases short and J 5 bases short, with 16 bases between. This CDR3 region has 14 residues. Germline V lookup: CDR1 SGHKS, CDR2 YYEKEE (reference sequence). The CDR3, as DNA: TGTGCCAGCAGCCCCCTTCAGGTCCCCCACGAGCAGTACTTC. This codes for CASSPLQVPHEQYF.

The chain links TRBV4-1 to TRBJ2-4; no reliable D call. The V gene lost 0 bases and the J gene lost 1 base, with 13 bases spanning the gap. This CDR3 is 17 amino acids long. Germline-derived CDR1 and CDR2 are MGHRA and YSYEKL. CDR3 residues: CASSQDKATAAKNIQYF. CDR3 DNA: TGCGCCAGCAGCCAAGATAAAGCGACGGCTGCCAAAAACATTCAGTACTTC.

CDR3 region: CASSDHGPYNQPQHF. CDR3 nucleotides: TGTGCCAGCAGTGATCACGGGCCGTACAATCAGCCCCAGCATTTT. The V and J genes are TRBV25-1 and TRBJ1-5; D is unresolved. CDR3 length: 15 residues. Germline lookup yields CDR1 MGHDK and CDR2 SYGVNS. Trimming took off 3 bases at V and 3 bases at J, with 12 bases between the two ends.

The V and J genes are TRBV5-4 and TRBJ2-2, with 9 bases that match TRBD2. Germline trimming cut 4 bases from V and 7 bases from J; bases unmatched to any gene: 11. This CDR3 has 16 amino acids. Germline loops: CDR1 SGHNT, CDR2 YYREEE (reference sequence). CDR3 in amino acids: CASSLVGGGAVGELFF. DNA for the CDR3: TGTGCCAGCAGCCTGGTCGGCGGGGGGGCGGTCGGGGAGCTGTTTTTT. The variable domain in full, with the rest retrieved from reference TRBV5-4 and TRBJ2-2, is ETGVTQSPTHLIKTRGQQVTLRCSSQSGHNTVSWYQQALGQGPQFIFQYYREEENGRGNFPPRFSGLQFPNYSSELNVNALELDDSALYLCASSLVGGGAVGELFFGEGSRLTVL.

Details on this clone: A read error may be the cause here, since a much bigger clone is one base away. The chain couples TRBV9 to TRBJ1-3; D is ambiguous. CDR3 length equals 13 residues. The V gene's germline CDR1 is SGDLS and CDR2 YYNGEE. V gave up 0 bases and J gave up 4 bases, with 5 bases separating them. The CDR3 is CASSVEGGNTIYF. The CDR3, as DNA: TGTGCCAGCAGCGTAGAGGGAGGAAACACCATATATTTT. The entire variable domain, with the rest obtained from reference TRBV9 and TRBJ1-3, is as follows: DSGVTQTPKHLITATGQRVTLRCSPRSGDLSVYWYQQSLDQGLQFLIQYYNGEERAKGNILERFSAQQFPDLHSELNLSSLELGDSALYFCASSVEGGNTIYFGEGSWLTVV.

V usage is TRBV7-2 and J usage is TRBJ1-1; D remains unclear. Germline CDR1 SGHTA, CDR2 FQGNSA. V was cut by 2 bases and J by 0 bases, with 1 base left in between. This CDR3 comprises 12 residues. The CDR3 DNA is TGTGCCAGCAGCTTATTGAACACTGAAGCTTTCTTT. As protein: CASSLLNTEAFF.

V gene TRBV5-8 combines with J gene TRBJ1-2, with D possibly being TRBD1 (5 bases). The CDR3 spans 16 residues. V was clipped by 4 bases and J by 0 bases, with 16 bases between them. The V gene's germline CDR1 is SGHTS and CDR2 YDEGEE. The CDR3 DNA reads as TGTGCCAGCAGCCTCGGGACCCCTCGAACTAACTATGGCTACACCTTC. It translates to CASSLGTPRTNYGYTF.

The chain combines TRBV20-1 with TRBJ1-6; D remains ambiguous. The CDR3 loop spans 11 amino acids. The V gene's germline CDR1 is DFQATT and CDR2 SNEGSKA (reference sequence). The ends were cut back, 4 bases at V and 6 bases at J, with 4 bases in the middle. As DNA, the CDR3 is TGCAGTGCTATGGGTAATTCACCCCTCCACTTT. Its protein is CSAMGNSPLHF.

This chain links TRBV27 with TRBJ2-3, with D perhaps TRBD2 (6 bases). The CDR3 runs 16 residues. V was trimmed by 6 bases and J by 0 bases, leaving 16 bases between them. Per the germline V gene, CDR1 is MNHEY and CDR2 is SMNVEV (reference sequence). Here the CDR3 DNA reads TGTGCCAGCAGGCCTCAGATGCGGGGAAGCACAGATACGCAGTATTTT. It translates to CASRPQMRGSTDTQYF.

The chain couples TRBV5-1 to TRBJ1-3; D may be TRBD1 (6 bases). The CDR3 sequence is 14 residues long. With 3 bases removed from V and 0 bases from J, the gap between germline ends came to 7 bases. CDR1 and CDR2 from the germline V gene are SGHRS and YFSETQ. CDR3 DNA: TGCGCCAGCAGCTCAGGGGTCTCTGGAAACACCATATATTTT. Protein product: CASSSGVSGNTIYF.

The chain links TRBV25-1 to TRBJ1-4; D unclear. Deletions cut 4 bases from V and 5 bases from J, with 11 bases between. Germline CDR1 is MGHDK and CDR2 is SYGVNS. The CDR3 is 14 residues long. The CDR3 nucleotides are TGTGCCAGCAGTGTTAGTCTGGGAAATGAAAAACTGTTTTTT. Protein sequence: CASSVSLGNEKLFF.

The J gene is TRBJ1-5, the V gene TRBV5-8; 8 bases map to TRBD1. V was pared by 1 base and J by 4 bases, with 7 bases of the junction left unmatched. The CDR3 covers 16 residues. Germline CDR1 reads SGHTS; CDR2 reads YDEGEE. CDR3 DNA: TGTGCCAGCAGCTTGCTCCGGGACAGGAGAAATCAGCCCCAGCATTTT. Translated, it gives CASSLLRDRRNQPQHF.

The chain is built from TRBV27 and TRBJ2-5; D perhaps matches TRBD2 (8 bases). Germline-derived CDR1 and CDR2 are MNHEY and SMNVEV (reference sequence). This CDR3 has 16 amino acids. Deletions cut 1 base from V and 3 bases from J, with 15 bases between. As DNA, the CDR3 is TGTGCCAGCAGTTTATTCAGCGGGGGACAGAAAGAGACCCAGTACTTC. This encodes CASSLFSGGQKETQYF.

The genes are TRBV28 and TRBJ2-1; the D gene is possibly TRBD1 (5 bases). The CDR3 length is 13 residues. V was pared by 5 bases and J by 9 bases, with 14 bases between. The germline gives CDR1 MDHEN, CDR2 SYDVKM. Written as DNA, the CDR3 is TGTGCCAGCAGTCCACTCCCAGGGATTGAGCAGTTCTTC. It encodes CASSPLPGIEQFF.

This chain joins TRBV19 and TRBJ2-1; 7 bases align to TRBD1. The V gene's germline CDR1 is LNHDA and CDR2 SQIVND (reference sequence). This CDR3 has 13 residues. V shed 2 bases and J 10 bases; nucleotides not matched to a gene: 5. The CDR3 bases are TGTGCCAGTAGTATACGGGACAGTAGCGAGCAGTTCTTC. Translated, it gives CASSIRDSSEQFF.

This clone appeared once. The V and J genes are TRBV5-6 and TRBJ2-7; tentative D call: TRBD1 (6 bases). CDR1 SGHDT and CDR2 YYEEEE come from the germline V gene. Trimming cost V 4 bases and J 2 bases, with 13 bases left between them. The CDR3 runs 14 residues. Here the CDR3 DNA reads TGTGCCAGCAGCGAACAGGGTTCGGCCTACGAGCAGTACTTC. Protein sequence: CASSEQGSAYEQYF. Together with reference TRBV5-6 and TRBJ2-7, the CDR3 gives the full variable domain: DAGVTQSPTHLIKTRGQQVTLRCSPKSGHDTVSWYQQALGQGPQFIFQYYEEEERQRGNFPDRFSGHQFPNYSSELNVNALLLGDSALYLCASSEQGSAYEQYFGPGTRLTVT.

The J gene is TRBJ1-6, the V gene TRBV2, with D perhaps matching TRBD1 (5 bases). V shed 10 bases and J shed 6 bases, with 13 bases lying between them. CDR3 size: 13 residues. Germline V gives CDR1 SNHLY, CDR2 FYNNEI. CDR3 coding DNA: TGTGCCACCAGGGAAGCGCCTAATTCACCCCTCCACTTT. Translating gives CATREAPNSPLHF.

The chain has TRBV18 and TRBJ1-1; D is perhaps TRBD1 (5 bases). The V gene lost 3 bases and the J gene lost 8 bases, with 13 bases spanning the gap. The CDR3 contains 13 residues. Germline V gives CDR1 KGHSH, CDR2 LQKENI. The CDR3 loop reads CASSPRDGMEAFF. DNA for the CDR3: TGTGCCAGCTCACCTAGGGACGGGATGGAAGCTTTCTTT.